This TCR beta chain stems from a study of cytomegalovirus exposure and HLA in healthy donors. This CDR3 has 15 residues. The germline V gene encodes CDR1 SQVTM and CDR2 ANQGSEA. Trimming took off 4 bases at V and 0 bases at J, with 13 bases between the two ends. With 60 Vbeta and 13 Jbeta primers, the PCR was carried out. Methods used by the authors: In a later analysis, approximately 80 million unique TCR beta chains included roughly 11 million shared by two or more donors. The method was immunoSEQ multiplex PCR; TCRdb's version includes in-frame clones alone and lacks a portion of them. V, J and clone size derive from that table, while D and trimming were established from the DNA sequence. This table holds 150,000 or so clones, about 85% found once. This clone was seen a single time. The target antigen is unknown. General study points: Roughly even sequencing depth across donors was the assumption behind the presence/absence analyses. Looking again later, the authors saw that most CMV-associated TCR beta chains seemed HLA-restricted.

This receptor was obtained from a man between 18 and 29 years old in good health and CMV-seropositive. What was sequenced was PBMCs. The chain links TRBV29-1 to TRBJ1-5; possibly TRBD1 for D (5 bases). The DNA of the CDR3 is TGCAGCGTTGGAGGCGGGGGGAATAGCAATCAGCCCCAGCATTTT. Amino acid sequence: CSVGGGGNSNQPQHF.